The entry that follows covers one T cell receptor beta chain sequence. The CDR3 is made up of 15 amino acids. Germline lookup yields CDR1 SGDLS and CDR2 YYNGEE. V shed 0 bases and J 3 bases; nucleotides not matched to a gene: 2. This sample stems from a study of regulatory T cells in long-lasting Graves disease. Time point here: newly diagnosed GD, antithyroid drugs for less than 3 months. RNA from PBMCs was the source of the TCR library. Arm-PCR of CDR3 regions and iRepertoire HTBI primers were the basis on which TCR beta libraries were built. Per the authors' pipeline: Identification of gene segments yielded 60 or so TRBV and 12 to 15 TRBJ across samples. Using its own MiXCR run on the multiplex PCR reads, TCRdb lists one record per CDR3 protein. TCRdb's processing, not the authors' own work, is the source of the V and J calls. The sample carries fewer than 650,000 distinct CDR3 sequences, about 16% recorded once.

The same sample was also studied in work on T cells in Graves' hyperthyroidism and ophthalmopathy. That publication notes: Over 18 months, lack of ophthalmopathy progression marked Graves' hyperthyroidism as stable.

The sample was peripheral blood mononuclear cells (PBMCs), taken at new diagnosis, from a patient treated with antithyroid drugs. The receptor was isolated from a man in his late teens or twenties with Graves disease. The V call is TRBV9, the J call TRBJ2-1; TRBD1 agrees at 8 bases. The DNA of the CDR3 is TGTGCCAGCAGCGTAGACGGGACAGGCTACAATGAGCAGTTCTTC. This codes for CASSVDGTGYNEQFF.